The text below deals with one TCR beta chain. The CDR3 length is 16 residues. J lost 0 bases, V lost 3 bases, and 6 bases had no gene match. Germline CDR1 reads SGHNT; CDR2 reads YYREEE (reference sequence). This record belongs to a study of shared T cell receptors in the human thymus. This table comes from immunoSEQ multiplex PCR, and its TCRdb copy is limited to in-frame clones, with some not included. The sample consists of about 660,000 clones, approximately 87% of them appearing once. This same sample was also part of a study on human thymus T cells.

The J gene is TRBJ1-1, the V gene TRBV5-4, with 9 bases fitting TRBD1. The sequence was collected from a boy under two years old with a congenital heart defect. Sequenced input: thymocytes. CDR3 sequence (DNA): TGTGCCAGCAGCTCCCGGACAGGGGTTCTGAACACTGAAGCTTTCTTT. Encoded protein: CASSSRTGVLNTEAFF.